Following are 29 T cell receptor beta chains from one sample sequenced in a study of blood T cell repertoires in COVID-19. The repertoire was sequenced with immunoSEQ multiplex PCR; TCRdb's copy has only in-frame clones and lacks some. Counted here are 250,000 to 350,000 clones, about four fifths occurring once; the ten biggest clones make up 1.4% to 1.5%. Input material: peripheral blood. The receptors come from a human donor with COVID-19, enrolled during active disease. The donor label of this sample is uncertain.

This rearrangement joins TRBV28 to TRBJ1-5; tentatively, D is TRBD1 (6 bases). The CDR3 has 16 amino acids. Germline CDR1 is MDHEN and CDR2 is SYDVKM. Trimming shortened V by 3 bases and J by 4 bases, and 16 bases separated the two germline ends. CDR3 loop: CASSLMSRGGNQPQHF. In DNA form, the CDR3 reads TGTGCCAGCAGTTTGATGAGCAGGGGAGGGAATCAGCCCCAGCATTTT.

The sample holds one count of this clone. The chain uses TRBV19 and TRBJ2-7; weak D call: TRBD2 (5 bases). The V and J ends lost 2 bases and 2 bases respectively, with 13 bases between them. The germline V gene has CDR1 LNHDA and CDR2 SQIVND (reference sequence). CDR3 length: 15 amino acids. As DNA, the CDR3 is TGTGCCAGTAGTATAAGTACGGACTCAGCCTACGAGCAGTACTTC. Translation: CASSISTDSAYEQYF.

The genes are TRBV5-4 and TRBJ2-6; D remains unclear. Trimming removed 4 bases from V and 4 bases from J, with 9 bases in between. The CDR3 length is 14 residues. CDR1 and CDR2 from the germline V gene are SGHNT and YYREEE (reference sequence). The CDR3 protein is CASSPQVGANVLTF. As DNA, the CDR3 is TGTGCCAGCAGCCCTCAGGTCGGGGCCAACGTCCTGACTTTC.

The chain combines TRBV2 with TRBJ1-4; 7 positions match TRBD1. V dropped 4 bases and J dropped 7; count of bases not matched to a gene: 9. This CDR3 is 15 amino acids long. From germline, CDR1 is SNHLY and CDR2 FYNNEI. The CDR3 DNA follows: TGTGCCAGCAGTGGGGACAGATCGTCGAGTGAAAAACTGTTTTTT. This sequence encodes CASSGDRSSSEKLFF.

The chain carries TRBV7-2 and TRBJ2-1; 13 nucleotides match TRBD2. V shed 5 bases and J 15 bases; nucleotides not matched to a gene: 4. The germline V gene has CDR1 SGHTA and CDR2 FQGNSA. The CDR3 contains 12 residues. CDR3 in DNA: TGTGCCAGCAGCACTAGCGGGAGGGGCGCGTTCTTC. Protein product: CASSTSGRGAFF. Full variable domain (missing parts from reference TRBV7-2 and TRBJ2-1): GAGVSQSPSNKVTEKGKDVELRCDPISGHTALYWYRQSLGQGLEFLIYFQGNSAPDKSGLPSDRFSAERTGGSVSTLTIQRTQQEDSAVYLCASSTSGRGAFFGPGTRLTVL.

This clone has a handful of counts. In the same sample, other DNA sequences code for this CDR3. The rearrangement uses TRBV19 and TRBJ2-3, with 8 positions matching TRBD2. V shed 6 bases and J 0 bases; nucleotides not matched to a gene: 2. CDR3 length: 14 residues. CDR1 is LNHDA and CDR2 is SQIVND in the germline V gene (reference sequence). As DNA, the CDR3 is TGTGCCAGTAGCCCTAGCGGGAGCACAGATACGCAGTATTTT. The encoded protein is CASSPSGSTDTQYF.

The CDR3 loop reads CASSSEESGANVLTF. DNA for the CDR3: TGTGCCAGCAGCTCTGAGGAGTCTGGGGCCAACGTCCTGACTTTC. The chain has TRBV7-9 and TRBJ2-6; the D is unclear. The CDR3 is 15 amino acids. Germline lookup yields CDR1 SEHNR and CDR2 FQNEAQ (reference sequence). The ends were cut back, 4 bases at V and 1 base at J, with 8 bases in the middle. Using reference TRBV7-9 and TRBJ2-6 for the parts outside the CDR3, the full variable domain is DTGVSQNPRHKITKRGQNVTFRCDPISEHNRLYWYRQTLGQGPEFLTYFQNEAQLEKSRLLSDRFSAERPKGSFSTLEIQRTEQGDSAMYLCASSSEESGANVLTFGAGSRLTVL.

This chain connects TRBV19 to TRBJ2-3, with TRBD1 as a possible D gene (6 bases). Germline-derived CDR1 and CDR2 are LNHDA and SQIVND (reference sequence). Trimming pared 4 bases from V and 4 bases from J, leaving 15 bases between. The CDR3 runs 15 residues. The CDR3 nucleotides read TGTGCCAGTAGTAGAAACCCCGGGACACCAGATACGCAGTATTTT. This sequence encodes CASSRNPGTPDTQYF.

The chain combines TRBV10-3 with TRBJ2-5; weak D call: TRBD1 (5 bases). Germline assignment: CDR1 ENHRY and CDR2 SYGVKD. The CDR3 totals 15 residues. Trimming shortened V by 4 bases and J by 1 base, and 13 bases separated the two germline ends. CDR3 in amino acids: CAISGFRAAQETQYF. Here the CDR3 DNA reads TGTGCCATCAGTGGCTTCAGGGCCGCCCAAGAGACCCAGTACTTC.

This chain joins TRBV19 and TRBJ2-1; TRBD1 matches at 8 bases. The germline CDR1 and CDR2 sequences are LNHDA and SQIVND (reference sequence). This CDR3 comprises 16 residues. Trimming cost V 1 base and J 9 bases; bases outside gene matches: 11. CDR3 in amino acids: CASSIAGGAVSGEQFF. CDR3 sequence (DNA): TGTGCCAGTAGTATAGCAGGGGGCGCCGTTTCCGGTGAGCAGTTCTTC.

In nucleotides, the CDR3 is TGTGCCAGCAGTGAACCGGGACAGGGGGCATCCTACGAGCAGTACTTC. Translation: CASSEPGQGASYEQYF. The gene calls are TRBV2 and TRBJ2-7, with TRBD1 identical over 12 bases. After removal of 2 bases from V and 1 base from J, the junction contained 3 bases not matched to a gene. Germline lookup yields CDR1 SNHLY and CDR2 FYNNEI. This CDR3 contains 16 residues.

The chain is built from TRBV7-2 and TRBJ2-3, with TRBD2 identical over 9 bases. CDR1 and CDR2 (germline): SGHTA, FQGNSA. V trimming: 6 bases; J trimming: 2 bases; junction bases outside the gene matches: 3. The CDR3 totals 14 residues. The CDR3: CASRAGLATDTQYF. The CDR3 coding sequence is TGTGCCAGCAGGGCGGGACTAGCCACAGATACGCAGTATTTT.

This clone appeared many times. This chain links TRBV20-1 with TRBJ1-1; 7 nucleotides agree with TRBD1. In germline, CDR1 is DFQATT, CDR2 SNEGSKA (reference sequence). J was trimmed by 9 bases and V by 6 bases; bases with no gene match: 7. The CDR3 has 11 residues. This chain's CDR3 is CSAIGTEKAFF. DNA of the CDR3: TGCAGTGCCATAGGGACAGAAAAAGCTTTCTTT.

CDR3: CASSLDGTGGSYEQYF. The CDR3 DNA reads as TGTGCCAGCAGCTTGGATGGGACAGGGGGCTCCTACGAGCAGTACTTC. The rearrangement uses TRBV5-6 and TRBJ2-7; 11 bases map to TRBD1. This CDR3 comprises 16 residues. V dropped 0 bases and J dropped 0; count of bases not matched to a gene: 2. The germline gives CDR1 SGHDT, CDR2 YYEEEE.

This chain connects TRBV11-1 to TRBJ1-1, with D perhaps matching TRBD1 (5 bases). CDR1 is SGHAT and CDR2 is FQDESV in the germline V gene (reference sequence). The CDR3 is 15 amino acids. V was clipped by 5 bases and J by 2 bases, with 15 bases between them. The CDR3 here is CASSHPGTTNTEAFF. The CDR3 DNA reads as TGTGCCAGCAGCCATCCCGGGACTACCAACACTGAAGCTTTCTTT.

This chain links TRBV5-5 with TRBJ2-3, with D possibly matching TRBD2 (6 bases). Trimming pared 0 bases from V and 0 bases from J, leaving 11 bases between. Looked up from germline, CDR1 is SGHKS and CDR2 is YYEKEE (reference sequence). The CDR3 consists of 16 residues. The CDR3 spells CASSLGEEGSTDTQYF. The CDR3 DNA reads TGTGCCAGCAGCTTGGGGGAGGAGGGAAGCACAGATACGCAGTATTTT. Filled out from reference TRBV5-5 and TRBJ2-3, the complete variable domain reads DAGVTQSPTHLIKTRGQQVTLRCSPISGHKSVSWYQQVLGQGPQFIFQYYEKEERGRGNFPDRFSARQFPNYSSELNVNALLLGDSALYLCASSLGEEGSTDTQYFGPGTRLTVL.

The chain employs TRBV29-1 and TRBJ2-1; TRBD2 aligns across 12 bases. Germline trimming cut 6 bases from V and 7 bases from J; bases unmatched to any gene: 7. Germline CDR1 SQVTM, CDR2 ANQGSEA. The CDR3 has 14 residues. The CDR3 sequence: CSVSTSGRGNEQFF. DNA of the CDR3: TGCAGCGTATCGACTAGCGGGAGAGGGAATGAGCAGTTCTTC.

V and J are TRBV27 and TRBJ2-7; no firm D call. CDR1 is MNHEY and CDR2 is SMNVEV in the germline V gene (reference sequence). This CDR3 is 13 amino acids long. The germline V and J ends were trimmed by 6 bases and 2 bases, with 11 bases remaining between them. CDR3 DNA: TGTGCCAGCAGACCCAGTATCGCCTACGAGCAGTACTTC. This codes for CASRPSIAYEQYF.

The sample holds one count of this clone. The CDR3 loop is CASSQYRRDRHGYTF. The CDR3 coding sequence is TGTGCCAGCAGCCAGTACCGCAGGGACAGACATGGCTACACCTTC. The chain links TRBV14 to TRBJ1-2; 7 bases align to TRBD1. The CDR3 totals 15 residues. The J segment lost 6 bases and the V segment lost 3 bases, leaving 10 bases of the junction unmatched. CDR1 is SGHDN, CDR2 FVKESK, per germline.

This clone was seen a handful of times. The rearrangement links TRBV5-1 to TRBJ1-2; D is unclear. The CDR3 extends over 15 amino acids. Trimming took 4 bases from V and 0 from J, leaving 13 bases between them. Germline assignment: CDR1 SGHRS and CDR2 YFSETQ. The DNA for the CDR3 is TGCGCCAGCAGCCCCGGAAACACAGCTAACTATGGCTACACCTTC. Its protein product is CASSPGNTANYGYTF. Full variable domain (missing parts from reference TRBV5-1 and TRBJ1-2): KAGVTQTPRYLIKTRGQQVTLSCSPISGHRSVSWYQQTPGQGLQFLFEYFSETQRNKGNFPGRFSGRQFSNSRSEMNVSTLELGDSALYLCASSPGNTANYGYTFGSGTRLTVV.

The chain has TRBV11-2 and TRBJ2-1, with TRBD2 matching 7 bases. The CDR3 runs to 15 residues. V lost 3 bases to trimming and J lost 2 bases; unmatched junction nucleotides: 4. The germline CDR1 and CDR2 sequences are SGHAT and FQNNGV. CDR3 DNA: TGTGCCAGCAGCTTCCGGGACTACCCCTACAATGAGCAGTTCTTC. Translating it yields CASSFRDYPYNEQFF.

The J gene is TRBJ1-5, the V gene TRBV5-8, with a possible D match to TRBD1 (5 bases). V dropped 6 bases and J dropped 6 bases, with 13 bases sitting between them. This CDR3 has 13 amino acids. Germline loops: CDR1 SGHTS, CDR2 YDEGEE. CDR3: CASMGGMGQPQHF. The DNA for the CDR3 is TGTGCCAGCATGGGGGGAATGGGTCAGCCCCAGCATTTT.

This chain links TRBV10-1 with TRBJ2-7; TRBD1 matches 8 bases. The junction had 14 bases not matched to a gene; V was cut back by 6 bases and J by 4 bases. Germline V gives CDR1 WNHNN, CDR2 SYGVQD (reference sequence). The CDR3 length is 16 residues. The CDR3 here is CASSDFSRGPTYEQYF. In DNA, the CDR3 is TGCGCCAGCAGCGACTTCTCCAGGGGGCCTACATACGAGCAGTACTTC.

This chain links TRBV19 with TRBJ2-3; 12 bases line up with TRBD2. Germline CDR1 and CDR2: LNHDA and SQIVND (reference sequence). V dropped 4 bases and J dropped 2; count of bases not matched to a gene: 10. There are 18 residues in the CDR3. The CDR3 region has the DNA TGTGCCAGTAGTACCCCCTCCAGGACTAGCGGGGACACAGATACGCAGTATTTT. The encoded protein is CASSTPSRTSGDTDTQYF.

This chain connects TRBV5-1 to TRBJ1-2, with no clear D. V was shortened by 3 bases and J by 5 bases, with 11 bases between the two germline ends. Germline V CDR1 and CDR2: SGHRS, YFSETQ. The length of the CDR3 is 13 residues. CDR3 residues: CASSSGLGYGYTF. CDR3 sequence (DNA): TGCGCCAGCAGCTCAGGACTCGGGTATGGCTACACCTTC.

The chain recombines TRBV5-4 with TRBJ2-1, with 7 bases that match TRBD2. J lost 1 base, V lost 0 bases, and 1 base had no gene match. Germline V gene data show CDR1 as SGHNT and CDR2 as YYREEE (reference sequence). The CDR3 is made up of 15 amino acids. The CDR3 DNA is TGTGCCAGCAGCTTGGGAGCGGGATCCTACAATGAGCAGTTCTTC. It encodes CASSLGAGSYNEQFF.

This clone was observed a handful of times. CDR3 DNA sequence: TGTGCCAGTAGTACACAGGGGGCGACTAACTATGGCTACACCTTC. Translating gives CASSTQGATNYGYTF. The chain has TRBV19 and TRBJ1-2, with 9 bases fitting TRBD1. The CDR3 runs to 15 residues. V shed 4 bases, J shed 0 bases, and the junction held 3 bases outside the gene matches. CDR1 LNHDA and CDR2 SQIVND come from the germline V gene (reference sequence).

V and J are TRBV6-5 and TRBJ2-5, with TRBD2 identical over 12 bases. With V trimmed by 4 bases and J by 4 bases, 7 bases remained unmatched. The CDR3 spans 16 residues. Germline CDR1 is MNHEY and CDR2 is SVGAGI. The CDR3 loop reads CASSSLAGGTRETQYF. As DNA, the CDR3 is TGTGCCAGCAGTTCCCTAGCGGGAGGGACCCGAGAGACCCAGTACTTC.

This clone was observed a handful of times. The CDR3 sequence: CASSLPQVQGGSYEQYF. The CDR3 region has the DNA TGTGCCAGCAGCTTGCCCCAAGTACAGGGGGGCAGCTACGAGCAGTACTTC. The rearrangement joins TRBV5-6 to TRBJ2-7; 8 bases map to TRBD1. Germline V gene sequence: CDR1 SGHDT, CDR2 YYEEEE. With V trimmed by 1 base and J by 3 bases, 12 bases remained unmatched. The CDR3 loop spans 17 amino acids.